The rows below give T cell receptor beta chains drawn from one sample of a study of kidney transplant recipient with SARS-CoV-2 infection. TCRdb reanalysed the reads using MiXCR and keeps one entry per CDR3 protein. The sample lists about 250,000 distinct CDR3 sequences, about 30% occurring once. The source material was a blood sample, sampled at baseline and between days 110 and 120 from a kidney transplant recipient. These receptors came from a male patient younger than 45 who had COVID-19 and was a kidney transplant recipient. These T cells may partly come from the graft donor. CDR3s include the opening cysteine and the closing phenylalanine or tryptophan. D genes are given only for firm matches. Some rows have no size entry. The others give once, few or many, or a class for an expanded clone.

J: TRBJ1-2
D: NA
V: TRBV5-1
size: few
CDR3: CASLRSSVRKTYGYTF
DNA: TGCGCCAGCCTGCGGTCATCGGTTCGAAAGACCTATGGCTACACCTTC

J: TRBJ2-7
D: NA
V: TRBV13
size: many
CDR3: CASSLNFYEQYF
DNA: TGTGCCAGCAGCCTTAACTTCTACGAGCAGTACTTC

J: TRBJ1-4
D: NA
V: TRBV4-1
size: NA
CDR3: CASSHNAGEGTNEKLFF
DNA: TGCGCCAGCAGCCACAACGCGGGGGAGGGAACTAATGAAAAACTGTTTTTT

J: TRBJ1-1
D: NA
V: TRBV28
size: many
CDR3: CANTPAYTSDEAFF
DNA: TGTGCCAACACTCCCGCCTACACGAGTGATGAAGCTTTCTTT

J: TRBJ2-5
D: NA
V: TRBV3-1
size: many
CDR3: CASSVNTPISFSETQYF
DNA: TGTGCCAGCAGCGTAAATACTCCCATTTCTTTCTCTGAGACCCAGTACTTC

J: TRBJ2-1
D: NA
V: TRBV20-1
size: many
CDR3: CSASLAVNPYNEQFF
DNA: TGCAGTGCTTCCTTAGCGGTGAATCCTTACAATGAGCAGTTCTTC

J: TRBJ1-1
D: TRBD1
V: TRBV10-3
size: many
CDR3: CAIRDREGTEAFF
DNA: TGTGCCATCAGGGACAGGGAGGGCACTGAAGCTTTCTTT

J: TRBJ1-1
D: NA
V: TRBV7-8
size: many
CDR3: CASSLSGVNTEAFF
DNA: TGTGCCAGCAGCTTATCGGGGGTGAACACTGAAGCTTTCTTT

J: TRBJ2-1
D: TRBD1
V: TRBV19
size: few
CDR3: CASTAGQGEMDNEQFF
DNA: TGTGCCAGTACCGCAGGACAGGGGGAGATGGACAATGAGCAGTTCTTC

J: TRBJ1-2
D: NA
V: TRBV8-2
size: many
CDR3: CGSPHCDSRKTYGYTF
DNA: TGTGGCAGTCCGCATTGTGATAGCCGAAAGACCTATGGCTACACCTTC

J: TRBJ2-5
D: TRBD2
V: TRBV25-1
size: NA
CDR3: CASSQAASGETQYF
DNA: TGTGCCAGCAGCCAGGCGGCTAGCGGGGAGACCCAGTACTTC

J: TRBJ2-3
D: TRBD2
V: TRBV19
size: NA
CDR3: CASSIQREGTDTQYF
DNA: TGTGCCAGTAGTATCCAGCGGGAGGGCACAGATACGCAGTATTTT

J: TRBJ2-3
D: NA
V: TRBV2
size: many
CDR3: CASSGPGADTQYF
DNA: TGTGCCAGCAGCGGCCCTGGGGCGGATACGCAGTATTTT

J: TRBJ1-2
D: TRBD1
V: TRBV6-2/TRBV6-3
size: many
CDR3: CASRRTGRVYGYTF
DNA: TGTGCCAGCAGGAGGACAGGGCGTGTTTATGGCTACACCTTC

J: TRBJ1-1
D: TRBD1
V: TRBV7-9
size: NA
CDR3: CASSYQAGTGGTEAFF
DNA: TGTGCCAGCAGCTACCAAGCCGGGACAGGGGGTACTGAAGCTTTCTTT

J: TRBJ2-1
D: NA
V: TRBV28
size: few
CDR3: CASSSTGPPLNEQFF
DNA: TGTGCCAGCAGTTCAACGGGGCCTCCTCTCAATGAGCAGTTCTTC

J: TRBJ1-2
D: NA
V: TRBV11-3
size: many
CDR3: CASSTWYDLGKTYGYTF
DNA: TGTGCCAGCAGCACATGGTACGATCTCGGAAAGACCTATGGCTACACCTTC

J: TRBJ1-3
D: TRBD1
V: TRBV18
size: many
CDR3: CASSLLDRGRDTIYF
DNA: TGTGCCAGCTCACTCCTCGACAGGGGTAGGGACACCATATATTTT

J: TRBJ1-2
D: NA
V: TRBV10-1
size: many
CDR3: CASSVTLRSRKTYGYTF
DNA: TGCGCCAGCAGTGTCACTTTAAGATCGCGAAAGACCTATGGCTACACCTTC

J: TRBJ2-7
D: TRBD1
V: TRBV4-2
size: many
CDR3: CASSPRTGAYEQYF
DNA: TGTGCCAGCAGCCCCAGGACAGGGGCCTACGAGCAGTACTTC

J: TRBJ2-1
D: NA
V: TRBV5-4
size: NA
CDR3: CASSRGANEQFF
DNA: TGTGCCAGCAGCCGGGGCGCGAATGAGCAGTTCTTC

J: TRBJ1-2
D: NA
V: TRBV19
size: many
CDR3: CASSYGGPANYGYTF
DNA: TGTGCCAGTAGTTATGGGGGACCCGCTAACTATGGCTACACCTTC

J: TRBJ2-7
D: TRBD2
V: TRBV19
size: many
CDR3: CASSMVQSGLAGGHEQYF
DNA: TGTGCCAGTAGTATGGTTCAATCCGGACTAGCGGGAGGACACGAGCAGTACTTC

J: TRBJ1-2
D: TRBD1
V: TRBV20-1
size: many
CDR3: CSARIGQVLNYGYTF
DNA: TGCAGTGCTAGAATCGGACAGGTCCTAAACTATGGCTACACCTTC

J: TRBJ2-3
D: TRBD2
V: TRBV11-3
size: few
CDR3: CASSLGGGGSYFTDTQYF
DNA: TGTGCCAGCAGCTTAGGAGGCGGGGGTTCTTATTTTACAGATACGCAGTATTTT

J: TRBJ2-1
D: NA
V: TRBV9
size: many
CDR3: CASSVDNEQFF
DNA: TGTGCCAGCAGCGTGGACAATGAGCAGTTCTTC

J: TRBJ1-2
D: NA
V: TRBV7-5
size: many
CDR3: CISVPEHAAEVGKTYGYTF
DNA: NA

J: TRBJ1-6
D: NA
V: TRBV28
size: many
CDR3: CASRPGDYSPLHF
DNA: TGTGCCAGCAGACCAGGGGATTACTCACCCCTCCACTTT

J: TRBJ1-6
D: TRBD1
V: TRBV5-6
size: many
CDR3: CASSVTGGPFRPLHF
DNA: TGTGCCAGCAGCGTCACAGGGGGCCCTTTTAGACCCCTCCACTTT

J: TRBJ2-7
D: NA
V: TRBV9
size: NA
CDR3: CASSVSTAPYEQYF
DNA: TGTGCCAGCAGCGTATCTACAGCTCCCTACGAGCAGTACTTC

J: TRBJ2-2
D: TRBD1
V: TRBV12-3/TRBV12-4
size: many
CDR3: CASSWDRGRVGELFF
DNA: TGTGCCAGCAGCTGGGACAGGGGGCGAGTCGGGGAGCTGTTTTTT

J: TRBJ2-2
D: NA
V: TRBV5-1
size: many
CDR3: CASSLGHRDANTGELFF
DNA: TGCGCCAGCAGCTTGGGTCACAGGGACGCGAACACCGGGGAGCTGTTTTTT

J: TRBJ1-3
D: NA
V: TRBV7-6
size: many
CDR3: CASSLGGYGNTIYF
DNA: TGTGCCAGCAGCTTAGGAGGGTACGGAAACACCATATATTTT

J: TRBJ1-2
D: NA
V: TRBV6-2/TRBV6-3
size: few
CDR3: CASSGWVCIGKTYGYTF
DNA: TGTGCCAGCAGTGGTTGGGTCTGCATCGGAAAGACCTATGGCTACACCTTC

J: TRBJ2-5
D: NA
V: TRBV2
size: many
CDR3: CASSPQETQYF
DNA: TGTGCCAGCAGTCCCCAAGAGACCCAGTACTTC

J: TRBJ1-6
D: TRBD1
V: TRBV18
size: many
CDR3: CASSPRDRISPLHF
DNA: TGTGCCAGCTCACCACGGGACAGGATTTCACCCCTCCACTTT

J: TRBJ1-2
D: NA
V: TRBV12-3/TRBV12-4
size: NA
CDR3: CASSMNFTAGRTCGYTF
DNA: TGTGCCAGCAGTATGAATTTCACAGCAGGAAGGACCTGTGGCTACACCTTC

J: TRBJ2-5
D: NA
V: TRBV18
size: many
CDR3: CASSPSGQETQYF
DNA: TGTGCCAGCTCACCAAGCGGGCAAGAGACCCAGTACTTC

J: TRBJ2-3
D: NA
V: TRBV6-4
size: NA
CDR3: CVSSDSRDPDTQYF
DNA: TGTGTCAGCAGTGACTCGCGGGACCCAGATACGCAGTATTTT

J: TRBJ2-1
D: TRBD2
V: TRBV18
size: NA
CDR3: CASSPPGLATYNEQFF
DNA: TGTGCCAGCTCACCCCCGGGACTAGCGACTTACAATGAGCAGTTCTTC

J: TRBJ1-2
D: NA
V: TRBV7-5
size: many
CDR3: CISVPEYKHEVGKTYGYTF
DNA: NA

J: TRBJ2-1
D: NA
V: TRBV7-6
size: few
CDR3: CASSLDISSIYNEQFF
DNA: TGTGCCAGCAGCTTAGATATTAGCTCAATCTACAATGAGCAGTTCTTC

J: TRBJ2-5
D: NA
V: TRBV3-1
size: many
CDR3: CASSQSIPISFSETQYF
DNA: TGTGCCAGCAGCCAGAGCATTCCCATTTCTTTCTCTGAGACCCAGTACTTC

J: TRBJ2-7
D: NA
V: TRBV28
size: NA
CDR3: CASETRSGSYEQYF
DNA: TGTGCCAGCGAGACGCGGTCTGGCTCCTACGAGCAGTACTTC

J: TRBJ2-1
D: TRBD2
V: TRBV9
size: NA
CDR3: CASSARTPNLLAGGFNEQFF
DNA: TGTGCCAGCAGCGCCAGGACCCCAAATCTACTAGCGGGAGGGTTCAATGAGCAGTTCTTC

J: TRBJ2-3
D: NA
V: TRBV3-2
size: many
CDR3: CASSQGLGDTQYF
DNA: TGTGCCAGCAGCCAAGGGCTGGGTGATACGCAGTATTTT

J: TRBJ2-2
D: NA
V: TRBV7-9
size: many
CDR3: CASSLKANTGELFF
DNA: TGTGCCAGCAGCTTAAAGGCGAACACCGGGGAGCTGTTTTTT

J: TRBJ1-2
D: TRBD1
V: TRBV14
size: NA
CDR3: CASSQGWSGGTGSYGYTF
DNA: TGTGCCAGCAGCCAAGGGTGGTCAGGGGGCACAGGAAGCTATGGCTACACCTTC

J: TRBJ2-7
D: NA
V: TRBV28
size: many
CDR3: CASSFPGEQYF
DNA: TGTGCCAGCAGTTTTCCAGGGGAGCAGTACTTC

J: TRBJ1-1
D: NA
V: TRBV7-2
size: once
CDR3: CASSFRTASLGAFF
DNA: TGTGCCAGCAGCTTCAGGACCGCGTCCTTGGGGGCTTTCTTT

J: TRBJ2-3
D: NA
V: TRBV5-1
size: NA
CDR3: CASSSGTAPSDTQYF
DNA: TGCGCCAGCAGCTCGGGGACTGCTCCATCAGATACGCAGTATTTT

J: TRBJ1-2
D: NA
V: TRBV6-2/TRBV6-3
size: many
CDR3: CASSKTNYGYTF
DNA: TGTGCCAGCAGCAAAACGAACTATGGCTACACCTTC

J: TRBJ1-2
D: NA
V: TRBV7-9
size: many
CDR3: CASSAKTYHGKTYGYTF
DNA: TGTGCCAGCAGCGCCAAGACATACCATGGAAAGACCTATGGCTACACCTTC

J: TRBJ2-7
D: NA
V: TRBV20-1
size: many
CDR3: CSARDLGVAYEQYF
DNA: TGCAGTGCTAGAGATTTGGGGGTGGCCTACGAGCAGTACTTC

J: TRBJ2-1
D: NA
V: TRBV21-1
size: few
CDR3: CASSKRGHLPWQTYNEQFF
DNA: TGTGCCAGCAGCAAAAGGGGACACCTCCCATGGCAAACCTACAATGAGCAGTTCTTC

J: TRBJ1-3
D: NA
V: TRBV6-6
size: many
CDR3: CASGRMGNTIYF
DNA: TGTGCCAGCGGGCGGATGGGAAACACCATATATTTT